These 17 T cell receptor beta chains originate from one sample sequenced in a study of cytomegalovirus exposure and HLA in healthy donors. PCR amplification relied on 60 Vbeta primers (plus 13 Jbeta primers). Produced via immunoSEQ multiplex PCR; TCRdb's table is partial and in-frame only. Among about 94,000 clones listed, about 62% were seen once. Sequenced sample: PBMCs. These receptors were collected from a man aged 25 to 40 in good health and CMV-seronegative.

The gene calls are TRBV30 and TRBJ2-2; 7 bases agree with TRBD1. The CDR3 length is 15 residues. The J segment lost 1 base and the V segment lost 7 bases, leaving 9 bases of the junction unmatched. CDR1 and CDR2 (germline): GTSNPN, SVGIG (reference sequence). The CDR3 DNA follows: TGTGCCTTATTACAGGGGATGGAGAACACCGGGGAGCTGTTTTTT. Translation gives CALLQGMENTGELFF.

This clone is a singleton in its sample. The chain uses TRBV7-9 and TRBJ2-5, with 10 bases aligning to TRBD2. The J call may be mistaken, given a closer DNA end match to TRBJ2-7. The CDR3 runs to 15 residues. Germline V gene lookup returns CDR1 SEHNR and CDR2 FQNEAQ (reference sequence). This chain's CDR3 is CASSLPASGSYEQYF. As DNA, the CDR3 is TGTGCCAGCAGCTTACCGGCTAGCGGGAGTTACGAGCAGTACTTC.

The rearrangement joins TRBV19 to TRBJ1-5, with 9 bases fitting TRBD1. The CDR3 is made up of 14 amino acids. Germline V gene lookup returns CDR1 LNHDA and CDR2 SQIVND (reference sequence). Trimming took 6 bases from V and 4 from J; bases not matched to a gene: 4. CDR3 in amino acids: CASRRGQGNQPQHF. DNA for the CDR3: TGTGCCAGTAGGAGGGGACAGGGTAATCAGCCCCAGCATTTT.

The chain is built from TRBV7-2 and TRBJ2-5; D not resolved. The J call may be incorrect, as the DNA end agrees better with TRBJ2-7. The CDR3 spans 11 residues. Germline V gene data show CDR1 as SGHTA and CDR2 as FQGNSA. The CDR3 here is CASSFLYEQYF. CDR3 coding DNA: TGTGCCAGCAGCTTCCTGTACGAGCAGTACTTC.

This clone was detected a few times. The chain has TRBV6-4 and TRBJ2-2, with D possibly matching TRBD2 (5 bases). The CDR3 length is 15 residues. Between the trimmed V and J ends, which lost 5 bases and 7 bases, there was a span of 17 bases. Per germline, CDR1 MRHNA and CDR2 SNTAGT. DNA of the CDR3: TGTGCCAGCAGTATAAGAGACACCGAGGGCGGGGAGCTGTTTTTT. This sequence encodes CASSIRDTEGGELFF.

This clone showed up just a few times. The genes are TRBV19 and TRBJ1-1, with a tentative D call TRBD1 (6 bases). V was trimmed by 7 bases and J by 7 bases, leaving 16 bases between them. This CDR3 has 13 amino acids. Germline V gene data show CDR1 as LNHDA and CDR2 as SQIVND (reference sequence). The DNA of the CDR3 is TGTGCCAGTACTTCAGGGGTTTTTGGTGAAGCTTTCTTT. It specifies CASTSGVFGEAFF.

The sample holds one count of this clone. The chain carries TRBV9 and TRBJ2-2, with 7 bases matching TRBD1. Germline CDR1 SGDLS, CDR2 YYNGEE. V trimming: 6 bases; J trimming: 1 base; junction bases outside the gene matches: 6. This CDR3 is built from 15 residues. The CDR3 spells CASMPGQWNTGELFF. The CDR3 bases are TGTGCCAGCATGCCGGGACAGTGGAACACCGGGGAGCTGTTTTTT.

This clone came up a few times. The chain is built from TRBV19 and TRBJ2-7; D might be TRBD1 (6 bases). The V end was cut by 5 bases, the J end by 4 bases, with 18 bases between. The CDR3 consists of 15 residues. CDR1 and CDR2 from the germline V gene are LNHDA and SQIVND (reference sequence). CDR3 residues: CASSEADGTRYEQYF. CDR3 nucleotide sequence: TGTGCCAGTAGTGAGGCGGACGGGACAAGATACGAGCAGTACTTC.

The sample holds a few counts of this clone. The chain recombines TRBV10-2 with TRBJ1-6, with a possible D match to TRBD1 (6 bases). This CDR3 is built from 15 residues. Germline-derived CDR1 and CDR2 are WSHSY and SAAADI. Trimming cost V 4 bases and J 11 bases, with 18 bases left between them. The CDR3, as DNA: TGCGCCAGCAGTGCCTCGTCCAGGGGTGGGACACCCCTCCACTTT. Translation gives CASSASSRGGTPLHF.

The J gene is TRBJ1-2, the V gene TRBV12-5; TRBD1 matches 11 bases. V lost 0 bases to trimming and J lost 8 bases; unmatched junction nucleotides: 14. The CDR3 has 18 amino acids. In germline, CDR1 is LGHNT, CDR2 FRNRAP. As DNA, the CDR3 is TGTGCTAGTGGTTTGGTAATAGGGATCGGACAGGGGGCGCGAGGCTACACCTTC. As protein: CASGLVIGIGQGARGYTF.

The gene calls are TRBV6-5 and TRBJ1-2; D may be TRBD1 (5 bases). The germline V and J ends were trimmed by 8 bases and 4 bases, with 17 bases remaining between them. From germline, CDR1 is MNHEY and CDR2 SVGAGI. This CDR3 contains 14 residues. CDR3 residues: CASRGDGGAYGYTF. The DNA for the CDR3 is TGTGCCAGCCGAGGGGATGGAGGGGCCTATGGCTACACCTTC.

This chain uses TRBV5-4 with TRBJ2-1, with D perhaps TRBD2 (5 bases). CDR3 length equals 12 residues. Germline CDR1 and CDR2: SGHNT and YYREEE (reference sequence). V lost 0 bases and J 11 bases, leaving 9 bases between the germline ends. The CDR3 sequence is CASSLAEGKQFF. The DNA of the CDR3 is TGTGCCAGCAGCTTGGCCGAGGGCAAGCAGTTCTTC.

The genes are TRBV29-1 and TRBJ2-1; 7 nucleotides align to TRBD2. Germline CDR1 SQVTM, CDR2 ANQGSEA. The CDR3 is 14 amino acids. After removal of 1 base from V and 4 bases from J, the junction contained 4 bases not matched to a gene. The CDR3 DNA follows: TGCAGCGTTGAAGGTCTAGCGGCTTACAATGAGCAGTTCTTC. It codes for CSVEGLAAYNEQFF.

The gene calls are TRBV7-9 and TRBJ1-4; 9 bases line up with TRBD1. CDR1 is SEHNR and CDR2 is FQNEAQ in the germline V gene (reference sequence). V lost 2 bases to trimming and J lost 8 bases; unmatched junction nucleotides: 15. This CDR3 spans 18 amino acids. This CDR3 reads CASSLLSSVGTGREKLFF. In DNA form, the CDR3 reads TGTGCCAGCAGCTTACTCTCTTCTGTAGGGACAGGGCGAGAAAAACTGTTTTTT. The full variable domain, completed using reference TRBV7-9 and TRBJ1-4, is DTGVSQNPRHKITKRGQNVTFRCDPISEHNRLYWYRQTLGQGPEFLTYFQNEAQLEKSRLLSDRFSAERPKGSFSTLEIQRTEQGDSAMYLCASSLLSSVGTGREKLFFGSGTQLSVL.

CDR3 in amino acids: CASSAHLTSVETQYF. The CDR3 DNA reads as TGTGCCAGCAGCGCCCATTTGACTAGCGTAGAGACCCAGTACTTC. This chain links TRBV9 with TRBJ2-5, with 8 bases fitting TRBD2. CDR3 length: 15 amino acids. Trimming at V came to 3 bases and at J to 4 bases, leaving 8 bases not matched to a gene. The germline gives CDR1 SGDLS, CDR2 YYNGEE.

The J gene is TRBJ1-1, the V gene TRBV7-2; a weak D match, TRBD1 (6 bases). The CDR3 is 15 amino acids. V lost 2 bases and J lost 7, with 17 bases in between. Germline V CDR1 and CDR2: SGHTA, FQGNSA. The CDR3 is CASSLSTGSKVEAFF. CDR3 in DNA: TGTGCCAGCAGCTTATCAACAGGGAGTAAGGTTGAAGCTTTCTTT.

The V gene is TRBV6-4, the J gene TRBJ2-2; 7 nucleotides match TRBD2. V trimming: 0 bases; J trimming: 5 bases; junction bases outside the gene matches: 0. Germline-derived CDR1 and CDR2 are MRHNA and SNTAGT. The CDR3 is 14 amino acids. This chain's CDR3 is CASSDSSGTGELFF. Written as DNA, the CDR3 is TGTGCCAGCAGTGACTCTAGCGGGACCGGGGAGCTGTTTTTT.